Below, 24 T cell receptor beta chains from the same sample are listed, as sequenced in a study of identifying expanded T cells in peripheral blood. Data came from immunoSEQ multiplex PCR; TCRdb stores just in-frame clones and leaves some out. The repertoire holds 75,000 to 90,000 clones, with roughly 90% as singletons. The sequencing input was blood. The receptor set was obtained from a person aged 18 to 75 in good health.

This chain links TRBV4-3 with TRBJ1-5; unclear D gene. Germline V gene lookup returns CDR1 LGHNA and CDR2 YSLEER. V lost 0 bases and J 7 bases, leaving 7 bases between the germline ends. The CDR3 consists of 13 residues. The CDR3 is CASSQEENQPQHF. In DNA form, the CDR3 reads TGCGCCAGCAGCCAAGAGGAAAACCAGCCCCAGCATTTT.

The chain carries TRBV2 and TRBJ1-5; no clear D. The CDR3 extends over 15 amino acids. The V end lost 5 bases, the J end lost 0 bases, and 11 bases lay between the germline ends. Per germline, CDR1 SNHLY and CDR2 FYNNEI. The CDR3 nucleotides are TGTGCCAGCAGTTTTGTGGCCCTTAGCAATCAGCCCCAGCATTTT. Translating it yields CASSFVALSNQPQHF. Together with reference TRBV2 and TRBJ1-5, the CDR3 gives the full variable domain: EPEVTQTPSHQVTQMGQEVILRCVPISNHLYFYWYRQILGQKVEFLVSFYNNEISEKSEIFDDQFSVERPDGSNFTLKIRSTKLEDSAMYFCASSFVALSNQPQHFGDGTRLSIL.

The CDR3 here is CASSSNGGSQETQYF. The DNA for the CDR3 is TGTGCCAGCTCCTCAAACGGAGGGTCCCAAGAGACCCAGTACTTC. V and J are TRBV18 and TRBJ2-5; a possible D gene is TRBD2 (6 bases). CDR3 length equals 15 residues. Germline-derived CDR1 and CDR2 are KGHSH and LQKENI. The V gene lost 6 bases and the J gene lost 1 base, with 15 bases spanning the gap.

This clone was found a few times. J is TRBJ2-3 and V is TRBV7-2; D is uncertain. Germline V lookup: CDR1 SGHTA, CDR2 FQGNSA. This CDR3 is built from 14 residues. V was pared by 1 base and J by 6 bases, with 11 bases between. The CDR3 coding sequence is TGTGCCAGCAGCTTAGGGGTAGGATTTGATACGCAGTATTTT. Its translation: CASSLGVGFDTQYF.

The rearrangement joins TRBV18 to TRBJ2-6; D remains unclear. The CDR3 loop spans 14 amino acids. Trimming removed 6 bases from V and 4 bases from J, with 10 bases in between. CDR1 is KGHSH and CDR2 is LQKENI in the germline V gene. The CDR3 spells CASSVQRGANVLTF. Here the CDR3 DNA reads TGTGCCAGCTCGGTACAACGGGGGGCCAACGTCCTGACTTTC.

This clone has just one count. The rearrangement uses TRBV15 and TRBJ1-5; maybe TRBD1 (5 bases). CDR3 size: 13 residues. Germline V gene data show CDR1 as LNHNV and CDR2 as YYDKDF (reference sequence). V was shortened by 0 bases and J by 15 bases, with 15 bases between the two germline ends. In DNA form, the CDR3 reads TGTGCCACCAGCAGAGATTCCGAGTGGGGGATGCATTTT. Amino acid sequence: CATSRDSEWGMHF.

This clone has ten or more counts. The chain links TRBV5-1 to TRBJ1-2; D is perhaps TRBD1 (5 bases). The CDR3 runs to 15 residues. Per germline, CDR1 SGHRS and CDR2 YFSETQ. The V end was cut by 3 bases, the J end by 6 bases, with 18 bases between. The DNA of the CDR3 is TGCGCCAGCAGCTGGTGGGGCGGTGGCGTAGATGGCTACACCTTC. Translated: CASSWWGGGVDGYTF.

The chain joins TRBV6-1 to TRBJ1-2; TRBD1 matches 9 bases. CDR1 MNHNS and CDR2 SASEGT come from the germline V gene. Losses at the gene ends were 5 bases for V and 4 bases for J; bases not matched to a gene: 8. The CDR3 covers 15 residues. CDR3 coding DNA: TGTGCCAGCAGTTCACAGGGGGCGCATTTCTATGGCTACACCTTC. Translating gives CASSSQGAHFYGYTF.

The CDR3 reads CASSLYIVGREMGYGYTF. The CDR3 DNA reads TGTGCCAGCAGCTTATATATCGTGGGACGGGAGATGGGCTATGGCTACACCTTC. The rearrangement uses TRBV7-8 and TRBJ1-2; TRBD1 might be the D (5 bases). Germline loops: CDR1 SGHVS, CDR2 FQNEAQ. Trimming left V 2 bases short and J 4 bases short, with 23 bases between. The CDR3 has 18 residues.

CDR3 amino acids: CASSLQVNTGELFF. The CDR3 region has the DNA TGTGCCAGCAGTTTACAGGTTAACACCGGGGAGCTGTTTTTT. The genes are TRBV27 and TRBJ2-2, with D unresolved. Trimming removed 2 bases from V and 2 bases from J, with 6 bases in between. Germline CDR1 is MNHEY and CDR2 is SMNVEV (reference sequence). The CDR3 runs to 14 residues.

The chain links TRBV28 to TRBJ1-5; TRBD1 matches at 9 bases. Germline CDR1 reads MDHEN; CDR2 reads SYDVKM. CDR3 length equals 15 residues. With 6 bases clipped from V and 5 bases from J, the junction kept 8 bases outside the gene matches. The CDR3 protein is CASRTTGTGYQPQHF. For the CDR3, the DNA is TGTGCCAGCAGGACGACCGGGACAGGGTATCAGCCCCAGCATTTT.

This rearrangement joins TRBV19 to TRBJ1-6; D perhaps matches TRBD1 (5 bases). Trimming shortened V by 6 bases and J by 7 bases, and 13 bases separated the two germline ends. Germline CDR1 and CDR2: LNHDA and SQIVND (reference sequence). This CDR3 comprises 14 residues. DNA for the CDR3: TGTGCCAGTAGGAGCAGGGTGGAAAATTCACCCCTCCACTTT. This encodes CASRSRVENSPLHF.

The chain is built from TRBV7-2 and TRBJ1-3, with no clear D. The CDR3 is 14 residues long. Trimming removed 5 bases from V and 0 bases from J, with 8 bases in between. Germline V gives CDR1 SGHTA, CDR2 FQGNSA. The CDR3 sequence: CASSITRSGNTIYF. The CDR3 nucleotides read TGTGCCAGCAGCATTACACGCTCTGGAAACACCATATATTTT.

Only a few counts were recorded for this clone. This chain uses TRBV2 with TRBJ2-3; 8 nucleotides line up with TRBD2. The length of the CDR3 is 16 residues. Trimming took 1 base from V and 5 from J; bases not matched to a gene: 8. Germline lookup yields CDR1 SNHLY and CDR2 FYNNEI. CDR3 coding DNA: TGTGCCAGCAGTGAAGACTGGGCGGGGGGTCTAGATACGCAGTATTTT. Protein: CASSEDWAGGLDTQYF.

This chain links TRBV5-1 with TRBJ1-2, with a weak D call TRBD1 (6 bases). V was pared by 3 bases and J by 8 bases, with 20 bases between. The CDR3 loop spans 15 amino acids. The germline CDR1 and CDR2 sequences are SGHRS and YFSETQ. CDR3 nucleotides: TGCGCCAGCAGCTCTGATTCGGGACAAAGAGACGGCTACACCTTC. Residues: CASSSDSGQRDGYTF. The variable domain in full, completed from reference TRBV5-1 and TRBJ1-2, reads KAGVTQTPRYLIKTRGQQVTLSCSPISGHRSVSWYQQTPGQGLQFLFEYFSETQRNKGNFPGRFSGRQFSNSRSEMNVSTLELGDSALYLCASSSDSGQRDGYTFGSGTRLTVV.

This rearrangement joins TRBV12-5 to TRBJ2-1, with 10 nucleotides matching TRBD1. The V gene end was trimmed by 4 bases and the J gene end by 4 bases; junction bases not matched to a gene: 7. CDR1 LGHNT and CDR2 FRNRAP come from the germline V gene. The CDR3 contains 16 residues. In DNA, the CDR3 is TGTGCTAGTGGTTGGCCGACAGGGGGCACTTACAATGAGCAGTTCTTC. This codes for CASGWPTGGTYNEQFF.

V and J are TRBV7-2 and TRBJ2-2; 9 nucleotides agree with TRBD2. The V and J ends lost 5 bases and 2 bases, in that order; junction bases with no gene match: 6. Germline CDR1 is SGHTA and CDR2 is FQGNSA. The CDR3 consists of 16 residues. In nucleotides, the CDR3 is TGTGCCAGCAGCGCCTTAGCGGGGGATAACACCGGGGAGCTGTTTTTT. Translated, it gives CASSALAGDNTGELFF.

This clone has more than one count but fewer than ten. This chain connects TRBV7-8 to TRBJ2-5; D unresolved. V was shortened by 3 bases and J by 1 base, with 9 bases between the two germline ends. The CDR3 sequence is 14 residues long. CDR1 and CDR2 (germline): SGHVS, FQNEAQ. CDR3 in DNA: TGTGCCAGCAGCTTGCTAGGAATCCAAGAGACCCAGTACTTC. Translated: CASSLLGIQETQYF.

The chain carries TRBV4-3 and TRBJ1-2; no reliable D call. Germline assignment: CDR1 LGHNA and CDR2 YSLEER. Trimming left V 0 bases short and J 8 bases short, with 13 bases between. CDR3 length: 14 residues. CDR3 in amino acids: CASSQDRLDWGYTF. CDR3 coding DNA: TGCGCCAGCAGCCAAGACAGGCTAGATTGGGGCTACACCTTC.

This chain links TRBV30 with TRBJ1-3; D unclear. Germline CDR1 is GTSNPN and CDR2 is SVGIG (reference sequence). The V gene lost 8 bases and the J gene lost 0 bases, with 8 bases spanning the gap. The CDR3 runs 12 residues. This CDR3 is CAMTDSGNTIYF. The CDR3 bases are TGTGCCATGACTGACTCTGGAAACACCATATATTTT.

The rearrangement joins TRBV25-1 to TRBJ1-2; possible D gene TRBD1, 6 bases. The V gene's germline CDR1 is MGHDK and CDR2 SYGVNS. CDR3 length: 13 amino acids. The ends were cut back, 0 bases at V and 8 bases at J, with 10 bases in the middle. As DNA, the CDR3 is TGTGCCAGCAGTGAATATGGCAGGGGCGGCTACACCTTC. This encodes CASSEYGRGGYTF.

The chain carries TRBV5-1 and TRBJ2-7; 9 bases agree with TRBD1. V dropped 4 bases and J dropped 5; count of bases not matched to a gene: 4. Germline loops: CDR1 SGHRS, CDR2 YFSETQ. CDR3 length: 13 residues. The CDR3: CASSPRTGDEQYF. CDR3 coding DNA: TGCGCCAGCAGCCCAAGGACAGGGGACGAGCAGTACTTC. The entire variable domain, with the rest obtained from reference TRBV5-1 and TRBJ2-7, is as follows: KAGVTQTPRYLIKTRGQQVTLSCSPISGHRSVSWYQQTPGQGLQFLFEYFSETQRNKGNFPGRFSGRQFSNSRSEMNVSTLELGDSALYLCASSPRTGDEQYFGPGTRLTVT.

This sequence joins TRBV5-1 and TRBJ1-2; D is possibly TRBD1 (5 bases). Germline CDR1 reads SGHRS; CDR2 reads YFSETQ. This CDR3 is 15 amino acids long. V lost 4 bases and J lost 1, with 14 bases in between. DNA for the CDR3: TGCGCCAGCAGCCCGGGGACGGACGTTAACTATGGCTACACCTTC. Translated, it gives CASSPGTDVNYGYTF.

The gene calls are TRBV30 and TRBJ2-2; 10 bases line up with TRBD2. Germline CDR1 and CDR2: GTSNPN and SVGIG (reference sequence). This CDR3 comprises 17 residues. V shed 2 bases, J shed 2 bases, and the junction held 8 bases outside the gene matches. CDR3 DNA sequence: TGTGCCTGGAGTCTAGCGGGAGATTCCTTAAACACCGGGGAGCTGTTTTTT. This translates into CAWSLAGDSLNTGELFF.